This entry lists 4 T cell receptor beta chains sequenced from one sample in a study of T cell repertoires in cytomegalovirus infection (dated by TCRdb to about 2019). TCRdb records Illumina HiSeq 1500 as the sequencer. The public reads were reanalyzed by TCRdb: fastp trimming at Q25, MiXCR alignment, in-frame beta chains only. Each entry is one CDR3 protein sequence, shown with its most common DNA and genes. This sample comprises some 300,000 distinct CDR3 sequences, 9.6% of them detected only once. The top ten hold less than 3% of the sample. Material for sequencing was PBMCs. The source is a human donor in good health (CMV status not recorded). Some clones in this sample may be carry-over from other donors' samples.

This clonotype was observed many times. This rearrangement joins TRBV25-1 to TRBJ2-3; tentatively, D is TRBD1 or TRBD2 (5 bases each). This CDR3 region has 15 residues. The germline gives CDR1 MGHDK, CDR2 SYGVNS. V shed 2 bases and J shed 0 bases, with 9 bases lying between them. The DNA of the CDR3 is TGTGCCAGCAGTGAACTCGGGGCCAGCACAGATACGCAGTATTTT. This encodes CASSELGASTDTQYF.

The J gene is TRBJ1-2, the V gene TRBV29-1, with a weak D call TRBD1 (5 bases). Per the germline V gene, CDR1 is SQVTM and CDR2 is ANQGSEA. V was pared by 1 base and J by 3 bases, with 18 bases between. This CDR3 is built from 16 residues. The CDR3 region is CSVEGGSGGTYYGYTF. The CDR3 region has the DNA TGCAGCGTTGAAGGGGGGTCGGGAGGGACCTACTATGGCTACACCTTC.

At least ten counts were recorded for this clonotype. V is TRBV2 and J is TRBJ2-1; TRBD2 aligns across 10 bases. Germline CDR1 is SNHLY and CDR2 is FYNNEI. V was pared by 6 bases and J by 1 base, with 6 bases of the junction left unmatched. The CDR3 sequence is 16 residues long. The CDR3 protein is CASSHSSGGSYNEQFF. The CDR3 DNA is TGTGCCAGCAGCCACTCTAGCGGGGGATCCTACAATGAGCAGTTCTTC.

The J gene is TRBJ1-2, the V gene TRBV28; D not resolved. Germline CDR1 is MDHEN and CDR2 is SYDVKM. The CDR3 has 14 amino acids. The V end was cut by 7 bases, the J end by 0 bases, with 12 bases between. The CDR3 bases are TGTGCCAGCACCCCCACGGGAGCTAACTATGGCTACACCTTC. Its protein product is CASTPTGANYGYTF.